These 21 T cell receptor beta chains share one sample of origin, sequenced in a study of blood T cell repertoires in COVID-19. Repertoires were generated with immunoSEQ multiplex PCR, while TCRdb's copy carries only in-frame clones and drops some. The table shows hundreds of thousands of clones, with roughly 89% occurring only once. The sample taken for sequencing was peripheral blood. The receptor set was obtained from a man between 18 and 35 years old with COVID-19, enrolled during active disease.

This chain links TRBV25-1 with TRBJ2-5, with 10 bases lining up with TRBD2. CDR1 is MGHDK and CDR2 is SYGVNS in the germline V gene. Losses at the gene ends were 3 bases for V and 4 bases for J; bases not matched to a gene: 14. The CDR3 covers 18 residues. The CDR3 loop reads CASSEPLPGLASSETQYF. The CDR3 DNA is TGTGCCAGCAGTGAGCCGTTACCGGGACTAGCGTCCTCAGAGACCCAGTACTTC.

This sequence joins TRBV6-2 or TRBV6-3 and TRBJ2-2, with unresolved D. Trimming removed 5 bases at V and 5 bases at J, with 9 bases between. The CDR3 consists of 13 residues. CDR1 and CDR2 from the germline V gene are MNHEY and SVGEGT. CDR3 loop: CASSHTRTGELFF. The CDR3 bases are TGTGCCAGCAGTCACACGCGGACCGGGGAGCTGTTTTTT.

V and J are TRBV15 and TRBJ2-1; 9 bases align to TRBD2. The CDR3 is made up of 19 amino acids. Germline trimming cut 5 bases from V and 6 bases from J; bases unmatched to any gene: 20. From germline, CDR1 is LNHNV and CDR2 YYDKDF (reference sequence). The CDR3: CATSRTLLAGTDSGNEQFF. The CDR3 DNA sequence: TGTGCCACCAGCCGAACCCTTCTAGCGGGAACCGATTCGGGCAATGAGCAGTTCTTC. The entire variable domain, with the rest obtained from reference TRBV15 and TRBJ2-1, is as follows: DAMVIQNPRYQVTQFGKPVTLSCSQTLNHNVMYWYQQKSSQAPKLLFHYYDKDFNNEADTPDNFQSRRPNTSFCFLDIRSPGLGDTAMYLCATSRTLLAGTDSGNEQFFGPGTRLTVL.

The rearrangement joins TRBV5-1 to TRBJ2-7, with TRBD1 matching 7 bases. This CDR3 has 13 amino acids. V was pared by 4 bases and J by 2 bases, with 3 bases of the junction left unmatched. The germline CDR1 and CDR2 sequences are SGHRS and YFSETQ. The chain's CDR3 is CASSVQGAYEQYF. CDR3 coding DNA: TGCGCCAGCAGCGTTCAGGGGGCCTACGAGCAGTACTTC. Full variable domain (missing parts from reference TRBV5-1 and TRBJ2-7): KAGVTQTPRYLIKTRGQQVTLSCSPISGHRSVSWYQQTPGQGLQFLFEYFSETQRNKGNFPGRFSGRQFSNSRSEMNVSTLELGDSALYLCASSVQGAYEQYFGPGTRLTVT.

This rearrangement joins TRBV12-3 or TRBV12-4 to TRBJ2-7; tentative D call: TRBD2 (5 bases). The CDR3 has 13 residues. Trimming removed 2 bases from V and 2 bases from J, with 7 bases in between. CDR3 residues: CASSLLEAYEQYF. The CDR3 bases are TGTGCCAGCAGTTTACTGGAGGCCTACGAGCAGTACTTC.

This clone has a handful of counts. The V and J genes are TRBV6-2 or TRBV6-3 and TRBJ2-7, with 9 bases that match TRBD1. After removal of 5 bases from V and 3 bases from J, the junction contained 5 bases not matched to a gene. The CDR3 totals 14 residues. CDR1 and CDR2 (germline): MNHEY, SVGEGT. CDR3: CASSDGDRVYEQYF. The CDR3 DNA reads as TGTGCCAGCAGTGACGGGGACAGGGTCTACGAGCAGTACTTC.

This chain joins TRBV10-1 and TRBJ2-1; D not certain. Per germline, CDR1 WNHNN and CDR2 SYGVQD (reference sequence). Trimming removed 4 bases from V and 3 bases from J, with 7 bases in between. The CDR3 extends over 13 amino acids. CDR3 region: CASSGRLYNEQFF. The DNA for the CDR3 is TGCGCCAGCAGTGGTCGTCTCTACAATGAGCAGTTCTTC.

The chain carries TRBV2 and TRBJ1-4; D might be TRBD1 (6 bases). The V gene's germline CDR1 is SNHLY and CDR2 FYNNEI. V lost 6 bases, J lost 0 bases, and 23 bases lay in between. The CDR3 covers 19 residues. CDR3 sequence reads: CASRRSGTRGPTTNEKLFF. The CDR3 DNA reads as TGTGCCAGCAGAAGATCGGGGACAAGGGGACCAACAACTAATGAAAAACTGTTTTTT.

This rearrangement joins TRBV9 to TRBJ2-5; D possibly corresponds to TRBD2 (5 bases). Per the germline V gene, CDR1 is SGDLS and CDR2 is YYNGEE. The CDR3 has 14 residues. Trimming stripped 0 bases from V and 2 bases from J, with 8 bases between. In DNA form, the CDR3 reads TGTGCCAGCAGCGTAGATAGGAGGCAAGAGACCCAGTACTTC. Translating it yields CASSVDRRQETQYF.

The chain couples TRBV29-1 to TRBJ2-1, with 7 bases lining up with TRBD1. This CDR3 has 14 amino acids. The V and J ends lost 2 bases and 4 bases, in that order; junction bases with no gene match: 5. Germline V lookup: CDR1 SQVTM, CDR2 ANQGSEA. The CDR3 DNA sequence: TGCAGCGTTGAATATGGGACAGATTACAATGAGCAGTTCTTC. Translating gives CSVEYGTDYNEQFF.

This chain joins TRBV7-9 and TRBJ2-5; perhaps TRBD1 as D (5 bases). Trimming stripped 6 bases from V and 2 bases from J, with 10 bases between. The CDR3 is 13 residues long. Germline V gene lookup returns CDR1 SEHNR and CDR2 FQNEAQ (reference sequence). The CDR3 DNA is TGTGCCAGCAGAATACAGGAGCAAGAGACCCAGTACTTC. It yields the protein CASRIQEQETQYF.

This clone appeared a few times. The chain has TRBV7-9 and TRBJ2-5; TRBD2 matches 14 bases. V was pared by 10 bases and J by 5 bases, with 6 bases of the junction left unmatched. Germline V CDR1 and CDR2: SEHNR, FQNEAQ (reference sequence). CDR3 length equals 14 residues. Here the CDR3 reads CAISGTSGGETQYF. The CDR3 nucleotides are TGTGCCATCTCCGGGACTAGCGGGGGTGAGACCCAGTACTTC. Combining the CDR3 with reference TRBV7-9 and TRBJ2-5 gives the whole variable domain DTGVSQNPRHKITKRGQNVTFRCDPISEHNRLYWYRQTLGQGPEFLTYFQNEAQLEKSRLLSDRFSAERPKGSFSTLEIQRTEQGDSAMYLCAISGTSGGETQYFGPGTRLLVL.

The V call is TRBV5-1, the J call TRBJ2-3, with 8 bases matching TRBD2. This CDR3 comprises 16 residues. J gave up 6 bases and V 0 bases, and 9 bases lay outside the gene matches. Germline CDR1 reads SGHRS; CDR2 reads YFSETQ. DNA of the CDR3: TGCGCCAGCAGCTTGGCTGTAGCGGGGAGGATGGATACGCAGTATTTT. It translates to CASSLAVAGRMDTQYF.

The chain recombines TRBV11-3 with TRBJ1-1; the D gene is possibly TRBD1 (6 bases). In germline, CDR1 is SGHNT, CDR2 YENEEA. CDR3 length: 14 residues. V was clipped by 5 bases and J by 1 base, with 11 bases between them. The CDR3 DNA sequence: TGTGCCAGCAGCAGGGGGAGTTCGAACACTGAAGCTTTCTTT. Translation: CASSRGSSNTEAFF. Filled out from reference TRBV11-3 and TRBJ1-1, the complete variable domain reads EAGVVQSPRYKIIEKKQPVAFWCNPISGHNTLYWYLQNLGQGPELLIRYENEEAVDDSQLPKDRFSAERLKGVDSTLKIQPAELGDSAVYLCASSRGSSNTEAFFGQGTRLTVV.

This chain connects TRBV15 to TRBJ2-7, with D perhaps matching TRBD1 (6 bases). Germline V gives CDR1 LNHNV, CDR2 YYDKDF (reference sequence). Trimming shortened V by 3 bases and J by 3 bases, and 15 bases separated the two germline ends. The CDR3 runs 15 residues. In nucleotides, the CDR3 is TGTGCCACCAGCAGGGAGACGGGACAATTCTACGAGCAGTACTTC. Its translation: CATSRETGQFYEQYF.

The chain couples TRBV27 to TRBJ2-7, with D possibly being TRBD2 (6 bases). Germline V gene sequence: CDR1 MNHEY, CDR2 SMNVEV (reference sequence). The CDR3 totals 15 residues. The ends were cut back, 8 bases at V and 1 base at J, with 18 bases in the middle. CDR3 loop: CASASMGGGSYEQYF. Written as DNA, the CDR3 is TGTGCCAGCGCAAGCATGGGGGGTGGTTCCTACGAGCAGTACTTC.

The chain carries TRBV9 and TRBJ2-3; 9 bases fit TRBD1. Germline V lookup: CDR1 SGDLS, CDR2 YYNGEE. The CDR3 contains 15 residues. The J segment lost 1 base and the V segment lost 4 bases, leaving 4 bases of the junction unmatched. The CDR3 nucleotides are TGTGCCAGCAGCTTACGGACAGGGGGCACAGATACGCAGTATTTT. Protein product: CASSLRTGGTDTQYF.

The chain has TRBV5-4 and TRBJ1-1, with D unclear. The germline gives CDR1 SGHNT, CDR2 YYREEE (reference sequence). The V gene lost 7 bases and the J gene lost 1 base, with 8 bases spanning the gap. The CDR3 has 12 amino acids. The CDR3 here is CASGEGNTEAFF. Written as DNA, the CDR3 is TGTGCCAGCGGGGAGGGGAACACTGAAGCTTTCTTT.

The V and J genes are TRBV6-5 and TRBJ2-7, with 9 bases matching TRBD2. J lost 6 bases, V lost 6 bases, and 9 bases had no gene match. Germline V gene data show CDR1 as MNHEY and CDR2 as SVGAGI. The CDR3 totals 14 residues. The DNA for the CDR3 is TGTGCCAGCAGCTCCTGGCGGGAGGGAGGCGAGCAGTACTTC. This gives the protein CASSSWREGGEQYF.

J is TRBJ1-3 and V is TRBV2; 7 bases match TRBD1. Germline assignment: CDR1 SNHLY and CDR2 FYNNEI. Trimming removed 4 bases from V and 2 bases from J; junction bases left unmatched: 2. This CDR3 has 14 amino acids. CDR3 sequence reads: CASSGQGAGNTIYF. In nucleotides, the CDR3 is TGTGCCAGCAGTGGACAGGGTGCTGGAAACACCATATATTTT.

J is TRBJ2-1 and V is TRBV5-6; 8 nucleotides agree with TRBD1. There are 13 residues in the CDR3. V lost 4 bases to trimming and J lost 6 bases; unmatched junction nucleotides: 3. Germline lookup yields CDR1 SGHDT and CDR2 YYEEEE. The CDR3 DNA sequence: TGTGCCAGCAGCAAAGGACAGGGCAATGAGCAGTTCTTC. This sequence encodes CASSKGQGNEQFF.